These T cell receptor beta chains were read from a single sample in a study of blood T cell repertoires in COVID-19. Here immunoSEQ multiplex PCR was the method, and the copy in TCRdb shows in-frame clones only, minus some. Of over 150,000 clones listed, more than 75% are singletons. Material: PBMCs or T cells enriched from blood (not recorded which). All receptors derive from a woman in her 50s who had recovered from COVID-19. Each CDR3 is given with its conserved first and last residue. Each record gives: V gene, CDR3 length, J gene, clone size, D gene, CDR3 protein, CDR3 DNA. The D gene is left open where the match is weak. Some rows have no size entry. The others give once, few or many, or a class for an expanded clone.

TRBV11-3	15	TRBJ2-1	.	.	CASSLSGSTYNEQFF	TGTGCCAGCAGCTTAAGCGGGTCAACCTACAATGAGCAGTTCTTC
TRBV5-1	17	TRBJ2-1	.	.	CASSLAVSSSNYNEQFF	TGCGCCAGCAGCTTGGCCGTCTCCTCAAGCAACTACAATGAGCAGTTCTTC
TRBV5-1	15	TRBJ2-7	once	TRBD2	CASSDIGTSGSEQYF	TGCGCCAGCAGTGATATCGGGACTAGCGGGAGCGAGCAGTACTTC
TRBV2	14	TRBJ2-7	.	.	CASSALPAGVEQYF	TGTGCCAGCAGTGCTCTCCCAGCAGGGGTCGAGCAGTACTTC
TRBV2	15	TRBJ1-6	.	TRBD1	CASSERTGNSSPLHF	TGTGCCAGCAGTGAGAGGACAGGGAATAGTTCACCCCTCCACTTT
TRBV28	13	TRBJ1-5	.	TRBD1	CASSSGGRQPQHF	TGTGCCAGCAGCTCAGGGGGCCGGCAGCCCCAGCATTTT
TRBV4-2	16	TRBJ2-1	.	TRBD2	CASSQDPSGVYNEQFF	TGTGCCAGCAGCCAAGATCCTAGCGGGGTTTACAATGAGCAGTTCTTC
TRBV29-1	15	TRBJ2-1	.	TRBD2	CSVEKSSGRNNEQFF	TGCAGCGTTGAGAAATCTAGCGGGAGGAACAATGAGCAGTTCTTC
TRBV28	15	TRBJ1-6	.	.	CASILSGVRDSPLHF	TGTGCCAGCATCCTGTCGGGGGTTCGGGACTCACCCCTCCACTTT
TRBV28	16	TRBJ2-7	.	TRBD2	CASRTGTSGALYEQYF	TGTGCCAGCAGAACCGGGACTAGCGGAGCTTTATACGAGCAGTACTTC
TRBV7-9	14	TRBJ1-1	.	.	CASSLGHLNTEAFF	TGTGCCAGCAGCTTAGGACACTTGAACACTGAAGCTTTCTTT
TRBV24-1	16	TRBJ1-5	once	TRBD1	CATSDSQGGSNQPQHF	TGTGCCACCAGTGATAGCCAGGGGGGTAGCAATCAGCCCCAGCATTTT
TRBV6-6	13	TRBJ2-7	.	.	CATRGNRDHEQYF	TGTGCCACTCGTGGGAACAGGGACCACGAGCAGTACTTC
TRBV7-3	16	TRBJ2-1	.	TRBD1	CASSSQTGLTGDEQFF	TGTGCCAGCAGCTCCCAGACAGGGCTAACCGGGGATGAGCAGTTCTTC
TRBV10-1	15	TRBJ2-1	few	.	CASSGGLSGVNEQFF	TGCGCCAGCAGTGGAGGGCTATCAGGGGTCAATGAGCAGTTCTTC
TRBV28	14	TRBJ2-1	.	.	CASSSRSSYNEQFF	TGTGCCAGCAGTTCCCGTAGCTCCTACAATGAGCAGTTCTTC
TRBV7-2	14	TRBJ1-4	.	TRBD1	CASRRQGGGEKLFF	TGTGCCAGCAGACGACAGGGTGGCGGTGAAAAACTGTTTTTT
TRBV3-1/TRBV3-2	13	TRBJ2-1	few	.	CASSHGENNEQFF	TGTGCCAGCAGCCACGGAGAAAACAATGAGCAGTTCTTC
TRBV5-6	15	TRBJ2-1	.	.	CASSLTLQGIDEQFF	TGTGCCAGCAGCTTGACCCTACAGGGAATCGATGAGCAGTTCTTC
TRBV3-1/TRBV3-2	13	TRBJ2-5	.	.	CASSQGHKETQYF	TGTGCCAGCAGCCAAGGACACAAAGAGACCCAGTACTTC
TRBV5-1	15	TRBJ2-1	.	.	CASSLSLAGYNEQFF	TGCGCCAGCAGCTTGTCTTTGGCGGGTTACAATGAGCAGTTCTTC
TRBV9	17	TRBJ2-5	.	TRBD1	CASSVGWDRRNKETQYF	TGTGCCAGCAGCGTAGGGTGGGACAGGAGGAATAAGGAGACCCAGTACTTC
TRBV11-3	15	TRBJ2-5	few	TRBD1	CASSTRDRGAETQYF	TGTGCCAGCAGCACACGGGACAGGGGCGCGGAGACCCAGTACTTC
TRBV30	15	TRBJ1-6	.	TRBD1	CAWRGQGSYNSPLHF	TGTGCCTGGAGGGGACAGGGCTCCTATAATTCACCCCTCCACTTT
TRBV6-5	15	TRBJ2-5	once	TRBD2	CASRNGLAGGETQYF	TGTGCCAGCAGGAACGGGCTAGCGGGGGGGGAGACCCAGTACTTC
TRBV6-6	15	TRBJ1-2	once	TRBD1	CASSLDRGHNYGYTF	TGTGCCAGCAGCCTGGACAGGGGGCATAACTATGGCTACACCTTC
TRBV12-3/TRBV12-4	13	TRBJ1-2	.	TRBD1	CASSLGQGVGYTF	TGTGCCAGCAGTTTGGGACAGGGGGTTGGCTACACCTTC
TRBV19	14	TRBJ2-1	.	TRBD1	CASRQDGTDNEQFF	TGTGCCAGTAGACAGGACGGGACAGACAATGAGCAGTTCTTC
TRBV27	16	TRBJ2-2	.	TRBD1	CASSPDRGRHTGELFF	TGTGCCAGCAGTCCTGACAGGGGGCGGCACACCGGGGAGCTGTTTTTT
TRBV4-1	14	TRBJ2-7	many	TRBD1	CASSHRGRDYEQYF	TGCGCCAGCAGCCACAGGGGGCGCGACTACGAGCAGTACTTC
TRBV7-3	15	TRBJ1-3	.	TRBD1	CASSLSGGFGNTIYF	TGTGCCAGCAGCTTATCAGGGGGCTTCGGAAACACCATATATTTT
TRBV27	13	TRBJ1-2	few	TRBD1	CASSLQGADGYTF	TGTGCCAGCAGCCTACAGGGGGCAGATGGCTACACCTTC
TRBV28	13	TRBJ2-1	.	.	CASSLIGGKEQFF	TGTGCCAGCAGTTTAATAGGCGGCAAGGAGCAGTTCTTC